These 18 T cell receptor beta chains share one sample of origin, sequenced in a study of shared clonotypes between healthy human individuals. This table comes from immunoSEQ multiplex PCR, and its TCRdb copy is limited to in-frame clones, with some not included. Of about a million clones in the sample, roughly 80% were seen once. The source material was memory CD4+ T cells from PBMCs. Subset defined: CD45RA-negative fraction. These TCRs come from a man between 18 and 35 years old in good health. Some clones in this sample may be carry-over from other donors' samples.

The CDR3 bases are TGTGCCAGCAGTCCCCGGGGACTAGCGGGAGAGCAAGAGACCCAGTACTTC. This gives the protein CASSPRGLAGEQETQYF. The rearrangement uses TRBV28 and TRBJ2-5, with TRBD2 matching over 14 bases. Trimming cost V 5 bases and J 2 bases; bases outside gene matches: 7. CDR1 MDHEN and CDR2 SYDVKM come from the germline V gene. The CDR3 covers 17 residues.

The chain links TRBV7-2 to TRBJ2-5; D is unresolved. Germline loops: CDR1 SGHTA, CDR2 FQGNSA. Trimming pared 1 base from V and 4 bases from J, leaving 7 bases between. The CDR3 runs to 13 residues. The CDR3 coding sequence is TGTGCCAGCAGCTTAGGGGTAATAGAGACCCAGTACTTC. Protein sequence: CASSLGVIETQYF.

This clone was picked up many times. V and J are TRBV23-1 and TRBJ1-5; a weak D match, TRBD1 (5 bases). TRBV23-1 is classed as an ORF, of uncertain function. The length of the CDR3 is 13 residues. The V and J ends lost 10 bases and 1 base respectively, with 11 bases between them. CDR3 nucleotides: TGCGCCAACGCAGGGATAAGCAATCAGCCCCAGCATTTT. Translation gives CANAGISNQPQHF.

This rearrangement joins TRBV4-3 to TRBJ2-3; 9 nucleotides agree with TRBD1. Trimming cost V 0 bases and J 6 bases; bases outside gene matches: 10. This CDR3 comprises 17 residues. CDR1 and CDR2 (germline): LGHNA, YSLEER. This chain's CDR3 is CASSQEGTGYWSDTQYF. In nucleotides, the CDR3 is TGCGCCAGCAGCCAAGAAGGGACAGGGTATTGGTCGGATACGCAGTATTTT.

Turning to this clone: Possible read error: a much larger clone is one base away. This same CDR3 is encoded by further DNA sequences in the sample. This chain links TRBV28 with TRBJ2-2; 11 bases are a match to TRBD1. The CDR3 totals 16 residues. Germline values: CDR1 MDHEN, CDR2 SYDVKM. CDR3 protein: CASSPDRGLPTGELFF. DNA of the CDR3: TGTGCCAGCAGCCCGGACAGGGGGCTTCCCACCGGGGAGCTGTTCTTT.

As concerns this clone: A read error may account for a junction end that differs from germline. The same CDR3 arises from other DNA sequences in this sample as well. For the CDR3, the DNA is TGCGCCAGCAGCTCTCCCCGGACAGCTAACACTGAAGCTTTCTTT. Amino acids: CASSSPRTANTEAFF. The chain couples TRBV7-9 to TRBJ1-1, with a tentative D call TRBD1 (6 bases). The CDR3 totals 15 residues. CDR1 and CDR2 from the germline V gene are SEHNR and FQNEAQ (reference sequence).

The V call is TRBV7-3, the J call TRBJ2-1; D not certain. V shed 0 bases and J shed 9 bases, with 15 bases lying between them. The CDR3 has 15 amino acids. The germline V gene encodes CDR1 SGHTA and CDR2 FQGTGA. CDR3 sequence reads: CASSLTGMGSGEQFF. The CDR3 DNA follows: TGTGCCAGCAGCTTAACAGGGATGGGTTCGGGTGAGCAGTTCTTC.

The chain links TRBV10-2 to TRBJ2-1, with 13 bases matching TRBD2. Trimming removed 7 bases from V and 12 bases from J; junction bases left unmatched: 9. CDR1 WSHSY and CDR2 SAAADI come from the germline V gene. The CDR3 covers 14 residues. The CDR3 loop is CASKGTSGVVGQFF. CDR3 bases: TGCGCCAGCAAGGGGACTAGCGGGGTCGTGGGGCAGTTCTTC.

On this clone: Other DNA sequences in this specimen translate into the identical CDR3. This chain links TRBV15 with TRBJ2-7; D may match TRBD1 or TRBD2 (6 bases each). The CDR3 sequence is 14 residues long. V dropped 1 base and J dropped 1 base, with 8 bases sitting between them. Looked up from germline, CDR1 is LNHNV and CDR2 is YYDKDF (reference sequence). The CDR3: CATSRGGASYEQYF. The CDR3 DNA is TGTGCCACCAGCAGAGGGGGGGCTTCCTACGAGCAGTACTTC.

The chain carries TRBV9 and TRBJ2-1; 13 bases line up with TRBD2. The trim removed 6 bases at V and 9 bases at J, leaving 9 bases unmatched. This CDR3 spans 15 amino acids. Germline values: CDR1 SGDLS, CDR2 YYNGEE. CDR3 sequence: CASTTGLAGVGEQFF. The CDR3 bases are TGTGCCAGCACCACAGGACTAGCGGGAGTCGGTGAGCAGTTCTTC.

The chain is built from TRBV28 and TRBJ1-1; D unclear. The CDR3 is 15 amino acids. Germline-derived CDR1 and CDR2 are MDHEN and SYDVKM. The V end lost 2 bases, the J end lost 1 base, and 11 bases lay between the germline ends. For the CDR3, the DNA is TGTGCCAGCAGTTTAAGCGGGCCGGGGAACACTGAAGCTTTCTTT. Its translation: CASSLSGPGNTEAFF.

Only one count was recorded for this clone. The chain uses TRBV5-1 and TRBJ2-3; TRBD2 matches at 7 bases. CDR1 and CDR2 (germline): SGHRS, YFSETQ. Losses at the gene ends were 0 bases for V and 4 bases for J; bases not matched to a gene: 8. The CDR3 runs 16 residues. The CDR3 region is CASSLVVAGESDTQYF. In DNA, the CDR3 is TGCGCCAGCAGCTTGGTCGTGGCGGGAGAATCAGATACGCAGTATTTT.

The V and J genes are TRBV2 and TRBJ2-1; 8 bases match TRBD2. Germline trimming cut 7 bases from V and 9 bases from J; bases unmatched to any gene: 11. CDR3 length equals 14 residues. The germline V gene encodes CDR1 SNHLY and CDR2 FYNNEI. CDR3 bases: TGTGCCAGCACCCAATTAGCGGGAATGGGTGAGCAGTTCTTC. Translated, it gives CASTQLAGMGEQFF.

The chain couples TRBV7-8 to TRBJ2-3; tentative D call: TRBD1 (5 bases). V was shortened by 3 bases and J by 4 bases, with 8 bases between the two germline ends. Germline CDR1 reads SGHVS; CDR2 reads FQNEAQ. The CDR3 loop spans 13 amino acids. CDR3 nucleotides: TGTGCCAGCAGCTTCCAACAGGCAGATACGCAGTATTTT. Protein product: CASSFQQADTQYF.

In its sample, this clone is medium-sized. This chain links TRBV18 with TRBJ1-1, with 7 bases that match TRBD1. CDR1 is KGHSH and CDR2 is LQKENI in the germline V gene. Unmatched junction bases numbered 2, after V lost 4 bases and J lost 3 bases. The CDR3 has 13 residues. CDR3 loop: CASSQGQYTEAFF. CDR3 in DNA: TGTGCCAGCTCACAGGGACAGTACACTGAAGCTTTCTTT.

The chain employs TRBV5-8 and TRBJ2-6, with D perhaps matching TRBD1 or TRBD2 (5 bases each). The CDR3 extends over 17 amino acids. Germline V CDR1 and CDR2: SGHTS, YDEGEE. V was cut by 1 base and J by 0 bases, with 11 bases left in between. CDR3 nucleotide sequence: TGTGCCAGCAGCTTGCGCAGGGAGAGCTCTGGGGCCAACGTCCTGACTTTC. The encoded protein is CASSLRRESSGANVLTF.

The chain combines TRBV5-1 with TRBJ2-3; unclear D gene. Trimming removed 4 bases at V and 11 bases at J, with 17 bases between. In germline, CDR1 is SGHRS, CDR2 YFSETQ. The CDR3 sequence is 13 residues long. The CDR3 loop reads CASSEERRYQQYF. CDR3 coding DNA: TGCGCCAGCAGCGAAGAACGACGATATCAGCAGTATTTT.

In DNA form, the CDR3 reads TGTGCCAGCAGCACTGCCGTTGGCGGGACGAACACCGGGGAGCTGTTTTTT. It encodes CASSTAVGGTNTGELFF. The chain has TRBV7-7 and TRBJ2-2, with D perhaps matching TRBD2 (6 bases). With 5 bases removed from V and 0 bases from J, the gap between germline ends came to 16 bases. This CDR3 is built from 17 residues. CDR1 and CDR2 from the germline V gene are SSHAT and FNYEAQ (reference sequence).